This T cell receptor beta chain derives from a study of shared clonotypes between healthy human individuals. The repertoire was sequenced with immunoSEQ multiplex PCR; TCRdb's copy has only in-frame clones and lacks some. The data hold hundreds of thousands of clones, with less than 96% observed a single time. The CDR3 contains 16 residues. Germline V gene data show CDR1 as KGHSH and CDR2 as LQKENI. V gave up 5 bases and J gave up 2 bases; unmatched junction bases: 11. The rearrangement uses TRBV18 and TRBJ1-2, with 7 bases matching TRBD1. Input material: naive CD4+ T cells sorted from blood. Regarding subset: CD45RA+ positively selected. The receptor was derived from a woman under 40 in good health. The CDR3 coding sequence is TGTGCCAGCTCAGCCCGACAGGGCTCGTCCAACTATGGCTACACCTTC. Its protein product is CASSARQGSSNYGYTF.